The T cell receptor beta chain described here comes from a study of T cell responses to AZD1222 COVID-19 vaccine. The table came from immunoSEQ multiplex PCR; TCRdb's copy has only in-frame clones and leaves some out. The table records roughly 85,000 clones, approximately 90% of them present only once. As concerns this clone: Its antigen is still unknown.

Points from the study as a whole: Repertoire sampling was restricted to post-peak T cell response timepoints. Nearly half of spike-specific TCRs reportedly target variant regions that are unmutated in the B.1.351 and B.1.1.7 variants. A mostly white British donor set with more females was recruited, and clonal diversity was possibly underestimated. With dominance at 160-218 and 743-854, vaccine-associated CD4 TCRs spanned spike.

Between the trimmed V and J ends, which lost 4 bases and 1 base, there was a span of 11 bases. The germline V gene has CDR1 SGHNT and CDR2 YENEEA. The CDR3 consists of 14 residues. The TCR was taken from an adult who received the AZD1222 COVID-19 vaccine. This rearrangement joins TRBV11-3 to TRBJ2-7; no clear D. Sequencing was performed on peripheral blood, taken 28 days after the second AZD1222 dose. The CDR3 spells CASSYQSRSYEQYF. The CDR3 nucleotides are TGTGCCAGCAGCTACCAGTCAAGGTCCTACGAGCAGTACTTC.